The 18 T cell receptor beta chains presented below share a single source sample, sequenced in a study of shared clonotypes between healthy human individuals. Naive CD8 cells lacked CD45RO, underwent positive selection for CCR7 and left out terminally differentiated effector memory CD45RA+ cells. Data came from immunoSEQ multiplex PCR; TCRdb stores just in-frame clones and leaves some out. The sample lists hundreds of thousands of clones, approximately 96% seen once, with 0.11% in the top ten. The source material was naive CD8+ T cells sorted from blood. These receptors all stem from a woman in her thirties in good health.

The V call is TRBV15, the J call TRBJ2-7, with 8 bases identical to TRBD2. Germline V gene lookup returns CDR1 LNHNV and CDR2 YYDKDF (reference sequence). V shed 3 bases, J shed 0 bases, and the junction held 1 base outside the gene matches. The CDR3 totals 14 residues. The chain's CDR3 is CATSRTSDSYEQYF. The CDR3 DNA is TGTGCCACCAGCAGGACTAGCGACTCCTACGAGCAGTACTTC.

The V call is TRBV27, the J call TRBJ2-5, with D possibly TRBD2 on 6 matching bases. CDR1 MNHEY and CDR2 SMNVEV come from the germline V gene (reference sequence). V lost 3 bases to trimming and J lost 4 bases, with 12 bases between them. This CDR3 spans 14 amino acids. The CDR3 here is CASSFGGNRETQYF. DNA for the CDR3: TGTGCCAGCAGTTTTGGCGGGAACCGAGAGACCCAGTACTTC.

The chain joins TRBV25-1 to TRBJ1-2; D possibly corresponds to TRBD1 (6 bases). Germline V gene lookup returns CDR1 MGHDK and CDR2 SYGVNS. This CDR3 is built from 15 residues. Trimming left V 6 bases short and J 4 bases short, with 18 bases between. The CDR3, as DNA: TGTGCCAGCAGGGGCATGGACAGAGGAAGCTATGGCTACACCTTC. Its protein is CASRGMDRGSYGYTF.

The chain is built from TRBV13 and TRBJ2-1; 8 bases align to TRBD1. Per the germline V gene, CDR1 is PRHDT and CDR2 is FYEKMQ (reference sequence). The V gene end was trimmed by 7 bases and the J gene end by 7 bases; junction bases not matched to a gene: 12. This CDR3 region has 15 residues. CDR3 region: CASNPRGTGTNEQFF. CDR3 sequence (DNA): TGTGCCAGCAATCCTAGAGGGACAGGCACTAATGAGCAGTTCTTC.

This chain joins TRBV27 and TRBJ1-5; a possible D gene is TRBD1 (5 bases). Trimming removed 1 base from V and 4 bases from J, with 11 bases in between. CDR1 is MNHEY and CDR2 is SMNVEV in the germline V gene (reference sequence). The CDR3 sequence is 15 residues long. The CDR3 DNA is TGTGCCAGCAGTTTATACCCAAGGGGAAATCAGCCCCAGCATTTT. Protein: CASSLYPRGNQPQHF.

The V and J genes are TRBV13 and TRBJ2-5; 9 nucleotides agree with TRBD2. The CDR3 length is 16 residues. V shed 3 bases and J 0 bases; nucleotides not matched to a gene: 5. The germline V gene has CDR1 PRHDT and CDR2 FYEKMQ (reference sequence). As DNA, the CDR3 is TGTGCCAGCAGCTTCCGACTAGCGGCGTACCAAGAGACCCAGTACTTC. This gives the protein CASSFRLAAYQETQYF.

The V and J genes are TRBV27 and TRBJ2-1; 7 nucleotides agree with TRBD2. V shed 6 bases, J shed 0 bases, and the junction held 8 bases outside the gene matches. The CDR3 length is 16 residues. The V gene's germline CDR1 is MNHEY and CDR2 SMNVEV (reference sequence). The CDR3 bases are TGTGCCAGCAGCCCGGGAGGAGCGAGCTCCTACAATGAGCAGTTCTTC. This gives the protein CASSPGGASSYNEQFF.

V is TRBV27 and J is TRBJ1-1; 7 bases match TRBD1. Trimming took 7 bases from V and 1 from J; bases not matched to a gene: 6. The CDR3 has 14 residues. Germline V gene lookup returns CDR1 MNHEY and CDR2 SMNVEV (reference sequence). The CDR3 sequence is CASTRTGSNTEAFF. The CDR3 DNA follows: TGTGCCAGCACCAGGACAGGTTCGAACACTGAAGCTTTCTTT.

V usage is TRBV28 and J usage is TRBJ2-1, with D unclear. Trimming removed 2 bases at V and 3 bases at J, with 8 bases between. CDR1 and CDR2 from the germline V gene are MDHEN and SYDVKM. This CDR3 contains 14 residues. In DNA form, the CDR3 reads TGTGCCAGCAGTTTAACTACTAACTACAATGAGCAGTTCTTC. Protein: CASSLTTNYNEQFF. Full variable domain (missing parts from reference TRBV28 and TRBJ2-1): DVKVTQSSRYLVKRTGEKVFLECVQDMDHENMFWYRQDPGLGLRLIYFSYDVKMKEKGDIPEGYSVSREKKERFSLILESASTNQTSMYLCASSLTTNYNEQFFGPGTRLTVL.

This clone appeared once. This chain connects TRBV6-1 to TRBJ2-6, with unresolved D. Trimming shortened V by 6 bases and J by 1 base, and 7 bases separated the two germline ends. Germline CDR1 and CDR2: MNHNS and SASEGT. The CDR3 covers 14 residues. CDR3 residues: CASRQLSGANVLTF. The CDR3 bases are TGTGCCAGCAGGCAGCTGTCTGGGGCCAACGTCCTGACTTTC.

This clone was picked up one time. The gene calls are TRBV7-9 and TRBJ2-7; 10 nucleotides agree with TRBD2. The CDR3 consists of 15 residues. The ends lost 0 bases at V and 5 bases at J; junction bases unmatched: 4. CDR1 and CDR2 (germline): SEHNR, FQNEAQ (reference sequence). The CDR3 is CASSLALAGAHEQYF. As DNA, the CDR3 is TGTGCCAGCAGCTTAGCTCTAGCGGGGGCCCACGAGCAGTACTTC.

The genes are TRBV4-1 and TRBJ2-7; 8 bases fit TRBD2. There are 17 residues in the CDR3. CDR1 is MGHRA and CDR2 is YSYEKL in the germline V gene. The V segment lost 1 base and the J segment 0 bases; nucleotides outside the gene matches: 8. The CDR3 is CASSQGFGRANSYEQYF. The CDR3 DNA reads TGCGCCAGCAGCCAAGGGTTCGGGAGGGCTAACTCCTACGAGCAGTACTTC.

This chain links TRBV19 with TRBJ1-1; 7 bases match TRBD1. The CDR3 is made up of 14 amino acids. With V trimmed by 4 bases and J by 4 bases, 6 bases remained unmatched. The V gene's germline CDR1 is LNHDA and CDR2 SQIVND (reference sequence). CDR3 loop: CASSTRTGPTEAFF. CDR3 bases: TGTGCCAGTAGTACCCGGACAGGACCCACTGAAGCTTTCTTT.

This clone is a singleton in its sample. This chain connects TRBV30 to TRBJ2-7; 8 bases are a match to TRBD2. After removal of 0 bases from V and 7 bases from J, the junction contained 11 bases not matched to a gene. CDR1 and CDR2 (germline): GTSNPN, SVGIG (reference sequence). This CDR3 is 15 amino acids long. The CDR3 loop reads CAWSVTSGRGIEQYF. CDR3 in DNA: TGTGCCTGGAGTGTCACTAGCGGCAGGGGTATAGAGCAGTACTTC.

This rearrangement joins TRBV14 to TRBJ1-4; 9 positions match TRBD1. Trimming cost V 4 bases and J 6 bases; bases outside gene matches: 3. The germline V gene encodes CDR1 SGHDN and CDR2 FVKESK. This CDR3 has 14 residues. The CDR3 coding sequence is TGTGCCAGCAGCCGCTGGACAGGGGATGAAAAACTGTTTTTT. Translation: CASSRWTGDEKLFF.

CDR3 loop: CASRDENRNIQYF. CDR3 bases: TGTGCCAGCAGGGACGAAAATAGAAACATTCAGTACTTC. The chain joins TRBV2 to TRBJ2-4; unclear D gene. Trimming removed 6 bases at V and 6 bases at J, with 12 bases between. The V gene's germline CDR1 is SNHLY and CDR2 FYNNEI. CDR3 length: 13 amino acids.

The V call is TRBV10-2, the J call TRBJ2-1; TRBD2 matches 12 bases. The germline CDR1 and CDR2 sequences are WSHSY and SAAADI. Trimming removed 6 bases from V and 0 bases from J; junction bases left unmatched: 12. The CDR3 contains 19 residues. The CDR3 sequence is CASRNRTSGIPGSYNEQFF. The CDR3 coding sequence is TGCGCCAGCAGGAACCGGACTAGCGGGATCCCTGGCTCCTACAATGAGCAGTTCTTC.

The rearrangement joins TRBV5-6 to TRBJ2-5; 10 nucleotides agree with TRBD2. V gave up 2 bases and J gave up 4 bases; unmatched junction bases: 11. The germline gives CDR1 SGHDT, CDR2 YYEEEE. The CDR3 length is 17 residues. The CDR3 DNA is TGTGCCAGCAGCTTTGGACAGGGACTAGCGCCCGCAGAGACCCAGTACTTC. Translating it yields CASSFGQGLAPAETQYF.